Here is one TCR beta chain with its context. The naive CD8 population came from CD45RO-negative cells selected for CCR7, without terminally differentiated effector memory CD45RA+ cells. This entry comes from a study of shared clonotypes between healthy human individuals. Study in general: Serving as donors were two women and a few men, whose ages spanned 18 to 49.

Germline V gene sequence: CDR1 MDHEN, CDR2 SYDVKM. CDR3 size: 16 residues. V lost 3 bases to trimming and J lost 7 bases; unmatched junction nucleotides: 10. Assay used: immunoSEQ multiplex PCR; TCRdb lists only in-frame clones, some missing. The sample consists of roughly 2,000,000 clones, approximately 92% of them appearing once. The sequenced material came from naive CD8+ T cells from PBMCs. The rearrangement links TRBV28 to TRBJ2-2, with TRBD2 matching over 8 bases. The clonotype was recovered from a young man in good health. Some clones in this sample may be carry-over from other donors' samples. The chain's CDR3 is CASSFTAGGRGGELFF. CDR3 DNA: TGTGCCAGCAGTTTCACGGCGGGGGGACGTGGCGGGGAGCTGTTTTTT.